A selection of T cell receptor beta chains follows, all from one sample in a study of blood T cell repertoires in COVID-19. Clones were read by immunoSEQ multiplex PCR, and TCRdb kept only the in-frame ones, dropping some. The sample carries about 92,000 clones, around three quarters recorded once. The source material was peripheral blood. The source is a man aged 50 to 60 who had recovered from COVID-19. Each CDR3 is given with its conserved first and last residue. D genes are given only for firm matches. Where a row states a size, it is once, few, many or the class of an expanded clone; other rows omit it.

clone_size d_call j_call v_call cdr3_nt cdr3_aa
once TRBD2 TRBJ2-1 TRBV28 TGTGCCAGCAGTTTGGGACTAGCGGGGGGCTCCTACAATGAGCAGTTCTTC CASSLGLAGGSYNEQFF
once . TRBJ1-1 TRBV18 TGTGCCAGTCTCGGGTCAGCCGGCTTTGAAGCTTTCTTT CASLGSAGFEAFF
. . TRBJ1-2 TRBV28 TGTGCCAGCAATACAGGGCGTATGGGCTACACCTTC CASNTGRMGYTF
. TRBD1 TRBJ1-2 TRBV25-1 TGTGCCAGGGGGACAGGGAATTATTATGGCTACACCTTC CARGTGNYYGYTF
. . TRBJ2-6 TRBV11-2 TGTGCCAGCAGCTTTAGGGGTTATAACTCTGGGGCCAACGTCCTGACTTTC CASSFRGYNSGANVLTF
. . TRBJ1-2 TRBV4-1 TGCGCCAGCAGCCTACCGACGACACCCTTGGGCTACACCTTC CASSLPTTPLGYTF
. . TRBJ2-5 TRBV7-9 TGTGCCAGCAGCTTAGAGCACAGGGTGCAAGAGACCCAGTACTTC CASSLEHRVQETQYF
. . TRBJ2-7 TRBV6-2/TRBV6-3 TGTGCCAGCAGTCGGAGAGGGAGCTCCTACGAGCAGTACTTC CASSRRGSSYEQYF
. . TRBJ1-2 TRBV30 TGTGCCTCCCAGGAACCGTATGGCTACACCTTC CASQEPYGYTF
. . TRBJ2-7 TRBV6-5 TGTGCCTGCAGGCGGGGCAGGGCGTACGAGCAGTACTTC CACRRGRAYEQYF
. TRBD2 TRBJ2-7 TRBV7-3 TGTGCCAGCAGCTTTAGCGGGGGGGCCGGTGAGCAGTACTTC CASSFSGGAGEQYF
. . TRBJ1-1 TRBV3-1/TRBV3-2 TGTGCCAGCAGCCTGCGCCGGGTGGGGGCCTTGAACACTGAAGCTTTCTTT CASSLRRVGALNTEAFF
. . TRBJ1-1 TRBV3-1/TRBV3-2 TGTGCCAGCAGCCACGGGGCCGGGGGCACTGAAGCTTTCTTT CASSHGAGGTEAFF
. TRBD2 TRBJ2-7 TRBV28 TGTGCCAGCAGTTTGGAGACTAGCGGGAGTTACGAGCAGTACTTC CASSLETSGSYEQYF
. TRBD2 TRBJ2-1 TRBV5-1 TGCGCCAGCAGCTCTATTAGCGGGAGTCTAGGCGAGCAGTTCTTC CASSSISGSLGEQFF
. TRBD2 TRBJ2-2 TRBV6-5 TGTGCCAGCAGCTTCGGACTAGCGAACACCGGGGAGCTGTTTTTT CASSFGLANTGELFF
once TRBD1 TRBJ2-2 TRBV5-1 TGCGCCAGCAGTGCTGGGACAGCGAACACCGGGGAGCTGTTTTTT CASSAGTANTGELFF
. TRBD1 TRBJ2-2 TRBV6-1 TGTGCCAGCAGTGAAAGGACAGGGAAAACCGGGGAGCTGTTTTTT CASSERTGKTGELFF
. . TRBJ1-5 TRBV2 TGTGCCAGCAGTGAGGGCCAGGGGAACGGTCAGCCCCAGCATTTT CASSEGQGNGQPQHF
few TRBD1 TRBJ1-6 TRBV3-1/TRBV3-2 TGTGCCAGCAGCCCGACAGGGACATCACCCCTCCACTTT CASSPTGTSPLHF
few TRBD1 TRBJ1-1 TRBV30 TGTGCCTGGGGACAGGGGCATCTGGTGGTCACTGAAGCTTTCTTT CAWGQGHLVVTEAFF
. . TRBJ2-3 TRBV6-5 TGTGCCAGCAGCCTCTTTGGAGGCACAGATACGCAGTATTTT CASSLFGGTDTQYF
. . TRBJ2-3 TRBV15 TGTGCCACCAGCAGAGATCCGGCAGATACGCAGTATTTT CATSRDPADTQYF
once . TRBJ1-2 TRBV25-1 TGTGCCAGCAGTGAATTAGGGGGAGTGAATGGCTACACCTTC CASSELGGVNGYTF
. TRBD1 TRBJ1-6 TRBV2 TGTGCCAGCAGTGTTACAGGGGGCAGTTCACCCCTCCACTTT CASSVTGGSSPLHF
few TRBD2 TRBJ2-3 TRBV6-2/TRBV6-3 TGTGCCAGCAGTTACTCGAGTAGCGGGAGAGGCAGCACAGATACGCAGTATTTT CASSYSSSGRGSTDTQYF
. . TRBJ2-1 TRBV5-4 TGTGCCAGCAGCCTACCGGGAAGCTCCTACAATGAGCAGTTCTTC CASSLPGSSYNEQFF
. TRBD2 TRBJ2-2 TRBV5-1 TGCGCCAGCAGCTACATAGCGGGGGAGACCGGGGAGCTGTTTTTT CASSYIAGETGELFF
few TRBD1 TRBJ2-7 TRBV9 TGTGCCAGCAGCGTCGGGACAGGGCGGTACGAGCAGTACTTC CASSVGTGRYEQYF
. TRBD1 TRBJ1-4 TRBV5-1 TGCGCCAGCAGCTCCACGGGACAGAAAAATGAAAAACTGTTTTTT CASSSTGQKNEKLFF
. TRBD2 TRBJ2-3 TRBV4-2 TGTGCCAGCAGCCATGGACTAGGAGATGCGTCAGATACGCAGTATTTT CASSHGLGDASDTQYF
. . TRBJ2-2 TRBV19 TGTGCCATCTCCGCCTGGGGGCAAACCGGGGAGCTGTTTTTT CAISAWGQTGELFF
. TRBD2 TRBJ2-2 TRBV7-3 TGTGCCAGCAGCTTAATGCTAGCGGGGAACACCGGGGAGCTGTTTTTT CASSLMLAGNTGELFF
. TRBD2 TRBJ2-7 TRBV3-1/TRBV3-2 TGTGCCAGCAGCGGCGGACTAGCGGGTATTATCGAGCAGTACTTC CASSGGLAGIIEQYF
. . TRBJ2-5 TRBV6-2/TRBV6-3 TGTGCCAGCAGTCGATTTGGGCGAGCCCCCGAGACCCAGTACTTC CASSRFGRAPETQYF
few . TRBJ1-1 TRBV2 TGTGCCAGCAAACGCCCGGGAGGGATCAACACTGAAGCTTTCTTT CASKRPGGINTEAFF
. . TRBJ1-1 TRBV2 TGTGCCAGCAGTGAACAGGGGAACACTGAAGCTTTCTTT CASSEQGNTEAFF
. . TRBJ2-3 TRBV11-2 TGTGCCAGCAGCTTAGATCTAGGGACTTACACAGATACGCAGTATTTT CASSLDLGTYTDTQYF
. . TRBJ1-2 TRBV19 TGTGCCAGTAGCCCTACACGGGTGGGAGCTAACTATGGCTACACCTTC CASSPTRVGANYGYTF
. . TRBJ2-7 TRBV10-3 TGTGCCATCAGTGACGGGACTTTTTACGAGCAGTACTTC CAISDGTFYEQYF
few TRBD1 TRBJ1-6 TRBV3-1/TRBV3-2 TGTGCCAGCAGCCAAGAGGGGGGACAGGGTGGTTCACCCCTCCACTTT CASSQEGGQGGSPLHF
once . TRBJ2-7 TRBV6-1 TGTGCCAGCAGTGAGGTAGGGGCGATTGTCTACGAGCAGTACTTC CASSEVGAIVYEQYF
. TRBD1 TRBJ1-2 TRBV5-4 TGTGCCAGCAGCCCGGACAGGAACTATGGCTACACCTTC CASSPDRNYGYTF
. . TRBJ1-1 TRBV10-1 TGCGCCAGCAGTGAACCGGTGAGGGCTTTCTTT CASSEPVRAFF
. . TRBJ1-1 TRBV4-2 TGTGCCAGCAGCCAAGATCCAAGGACAGCTTCTGAAGCTTTCTTT CASSQDPRTASEAFF
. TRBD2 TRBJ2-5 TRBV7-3 TGTGCCAGCAGCTCCGGACCCGGGAGCGGGGGAACCCAGTACTTC CASSSGPGSGGTQYF
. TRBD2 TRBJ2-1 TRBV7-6 TGTGCCAGCAGCTTAGTTCCGGGGGGAAGCTCCTACAATGAGCAGTTCTTC CASSLVPGGSSYNEQFF
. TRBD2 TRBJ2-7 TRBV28 TGTGCCAGCGTGACAACAGGTCCTAGCGGTTCCTACGAGCAGTACTTC CASVTTGPSGSYEQYF
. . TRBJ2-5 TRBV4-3 TGCGCCAGCAGCCAAGCTGGGGCAGATGAGACCCAGTACTTC CASSQAGADETQYF
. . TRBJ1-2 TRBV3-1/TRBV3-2 TGTGCCAGCAGCCAATCCAGTTACTATGGCTACACCTTC CASSQSSYYGYTF